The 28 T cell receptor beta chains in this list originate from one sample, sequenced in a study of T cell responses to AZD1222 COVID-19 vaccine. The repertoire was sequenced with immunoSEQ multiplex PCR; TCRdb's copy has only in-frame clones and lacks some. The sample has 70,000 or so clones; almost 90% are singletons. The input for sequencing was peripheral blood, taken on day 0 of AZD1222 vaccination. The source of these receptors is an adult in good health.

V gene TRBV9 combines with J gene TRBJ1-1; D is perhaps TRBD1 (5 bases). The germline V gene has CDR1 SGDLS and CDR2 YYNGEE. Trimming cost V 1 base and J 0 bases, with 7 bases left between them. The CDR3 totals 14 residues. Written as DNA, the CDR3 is TGTGCCAGCAGCGTAAACAGGATGAACACTGAAGCTTTCTTT. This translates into CASSVNRMNTEAFF.

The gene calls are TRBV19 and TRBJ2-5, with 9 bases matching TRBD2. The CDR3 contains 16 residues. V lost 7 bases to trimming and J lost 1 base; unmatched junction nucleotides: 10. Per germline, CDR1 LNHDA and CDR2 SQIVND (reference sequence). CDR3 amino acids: CASTPTSGGSQETQYF. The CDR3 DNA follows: TGTGCCAGTACCCCGACTAGCGGAGGTTCCCAAGAGACCCAGTACTTC.

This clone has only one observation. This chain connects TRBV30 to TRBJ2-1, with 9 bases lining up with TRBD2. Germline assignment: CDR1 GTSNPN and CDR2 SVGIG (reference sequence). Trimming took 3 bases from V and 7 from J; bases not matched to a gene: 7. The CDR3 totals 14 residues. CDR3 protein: CAWSAASGKNEQFF. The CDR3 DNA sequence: TGTGCCTGGAGCGCTGCTAGCGGGAAGAATGAGCAGTTCTTC. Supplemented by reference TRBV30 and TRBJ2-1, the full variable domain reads SQTIHQWPATLVQPVGSPLSLECTVEGTSNPNLYWYRQAAGRGLQLLFYSVGIGQISSEVPQNLSASRPQDRQFILSSKKLLLSDSGFYLCAWSAASGKNEQFFGPGTRLTVL.

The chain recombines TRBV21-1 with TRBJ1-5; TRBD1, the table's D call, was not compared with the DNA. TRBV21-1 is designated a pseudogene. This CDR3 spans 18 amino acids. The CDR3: CASSKARDDRHSNQPQHF. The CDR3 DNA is TGTGCCAGCAGCAAAGCGAGGGATGACAGGCATAGCAATCAGCCCCAGCATTTT.

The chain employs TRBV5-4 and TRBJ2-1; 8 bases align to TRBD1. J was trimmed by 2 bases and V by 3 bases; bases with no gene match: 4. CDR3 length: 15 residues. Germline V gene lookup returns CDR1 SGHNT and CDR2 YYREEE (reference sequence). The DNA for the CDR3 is TGTGCCAGCAGCTCGTCAGGGGGCACCTACAATGAGCAGTTCTTC. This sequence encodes CASSSSGGTYNEQFF.

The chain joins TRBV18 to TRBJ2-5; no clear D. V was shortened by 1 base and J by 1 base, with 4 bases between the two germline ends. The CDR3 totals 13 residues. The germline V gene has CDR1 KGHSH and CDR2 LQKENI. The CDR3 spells CASSPHSQETQYF. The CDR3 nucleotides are TGTGCCAGCTCACCACACAGCCAAGAGACCCAGTACTTC.

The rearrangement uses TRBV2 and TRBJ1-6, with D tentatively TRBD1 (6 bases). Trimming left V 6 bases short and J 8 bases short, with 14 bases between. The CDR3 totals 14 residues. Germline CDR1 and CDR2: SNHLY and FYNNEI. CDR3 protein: CASRDTTGYSPLHF. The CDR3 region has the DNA TGTGCCAGCAGAGATACGACAGGTTATTCACCCCTCCACTTT.

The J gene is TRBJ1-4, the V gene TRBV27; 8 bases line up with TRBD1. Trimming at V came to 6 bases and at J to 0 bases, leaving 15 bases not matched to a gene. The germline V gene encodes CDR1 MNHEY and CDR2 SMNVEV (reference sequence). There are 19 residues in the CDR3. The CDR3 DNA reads TGTGCCAGCAGGAGCAGGGGGCTAACAAATAGGGCAACTAATGAAAAACTGTTTTTT. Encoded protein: CASRSRGLTNRATNEKLFF. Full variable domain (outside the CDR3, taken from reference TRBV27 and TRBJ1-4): EAQVTQNPRYLITVTGKKLTVTCSQNMNHEYMSWYRQDPGLGLRQIYYSMNVEVTDKGDVPEGYKVSRKEKRNFPLILESPSPNQTSLYFCASRSRGLTNRATNEKLFFGSGTQLSVL.

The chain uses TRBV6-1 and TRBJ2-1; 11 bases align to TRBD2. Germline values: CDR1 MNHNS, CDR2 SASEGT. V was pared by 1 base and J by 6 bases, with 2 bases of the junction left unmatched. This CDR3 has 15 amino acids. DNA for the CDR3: TGTGCCAGCAGTGAAGGGACTAGCGGGCTCAATGAGCAGTTCTTC. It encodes CASSEGTSGLNEQFF.

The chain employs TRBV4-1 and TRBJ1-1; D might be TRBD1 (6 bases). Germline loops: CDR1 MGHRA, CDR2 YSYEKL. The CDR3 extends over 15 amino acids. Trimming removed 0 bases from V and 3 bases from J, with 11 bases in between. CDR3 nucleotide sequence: TGCGCCAGCAGCCAAGATCAACAGGGTTACACTGAAGCTTTCTTT. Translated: CASSQDQQGYTEAFF.

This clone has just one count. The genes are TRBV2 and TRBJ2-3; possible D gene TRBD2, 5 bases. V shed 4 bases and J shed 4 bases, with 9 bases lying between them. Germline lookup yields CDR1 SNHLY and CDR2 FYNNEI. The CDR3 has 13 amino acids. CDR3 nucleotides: TGTGCCAGCAGTGTCGGGGAGCCAGATACGCAGTATTTT. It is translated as CASSVGEPDTQYF.

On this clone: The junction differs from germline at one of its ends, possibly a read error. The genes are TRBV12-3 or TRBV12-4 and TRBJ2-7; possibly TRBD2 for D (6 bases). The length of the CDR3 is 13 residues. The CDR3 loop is CASSLWDSHEQYF. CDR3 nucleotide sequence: TGTGCCAGCAGTCTGTGGGACTCCCACGAGCAGTACTTC.

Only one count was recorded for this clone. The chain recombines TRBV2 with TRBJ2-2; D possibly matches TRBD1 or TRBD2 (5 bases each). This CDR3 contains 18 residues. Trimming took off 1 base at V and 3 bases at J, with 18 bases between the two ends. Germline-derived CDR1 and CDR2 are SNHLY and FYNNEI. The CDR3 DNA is TGTGCCAGCAGTGAAGACTCACCGGGGCAGGGTTACACCGGGGAGCTGTTTTTT. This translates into CASSEDSPGQGYTGELFF.

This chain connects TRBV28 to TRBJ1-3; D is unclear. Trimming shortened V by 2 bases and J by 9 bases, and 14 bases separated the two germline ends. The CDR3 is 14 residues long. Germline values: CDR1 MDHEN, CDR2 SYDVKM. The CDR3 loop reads CASSLVASTRTIYF. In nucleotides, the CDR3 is TGTGCCAGCAGTTTAGTGGCCAGCACGCGCACCATATATTTT.

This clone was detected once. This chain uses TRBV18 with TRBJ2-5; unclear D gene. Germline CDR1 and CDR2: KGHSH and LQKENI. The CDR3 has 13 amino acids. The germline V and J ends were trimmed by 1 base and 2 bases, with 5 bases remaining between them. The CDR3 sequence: CASSPRGQETQYF. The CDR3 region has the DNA TGTGCCAGCTCACCACGCGGTCAAGAGACCCAGTACTTC.

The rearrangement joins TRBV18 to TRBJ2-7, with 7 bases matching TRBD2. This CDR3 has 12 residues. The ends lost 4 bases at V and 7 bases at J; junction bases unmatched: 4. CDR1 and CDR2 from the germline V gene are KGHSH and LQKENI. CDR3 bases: TGTGCCAGCTCACTCCTAGCGGAAGAGCAGTACTTC. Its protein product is CASSLLAEEQYF.

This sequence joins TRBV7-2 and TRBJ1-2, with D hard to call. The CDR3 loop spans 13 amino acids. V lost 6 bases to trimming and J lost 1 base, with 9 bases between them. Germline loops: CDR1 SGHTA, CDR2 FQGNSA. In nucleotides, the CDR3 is TGTGCCAGCAGGGATGAAAATAACTATGGCTACACCTTC. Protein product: CASRDENNYGYTF.

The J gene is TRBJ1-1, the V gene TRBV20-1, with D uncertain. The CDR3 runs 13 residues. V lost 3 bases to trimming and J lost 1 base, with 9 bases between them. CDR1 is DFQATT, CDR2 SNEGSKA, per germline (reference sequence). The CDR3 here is CSASGISNTEAFF. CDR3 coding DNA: TGCAGTGCTAGTGGAATCTCGAACACTGAAGCTTTCTTT.

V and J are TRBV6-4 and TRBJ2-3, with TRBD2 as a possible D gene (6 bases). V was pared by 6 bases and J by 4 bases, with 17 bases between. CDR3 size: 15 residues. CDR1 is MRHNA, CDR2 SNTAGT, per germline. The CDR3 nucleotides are TGTGCCAGCAGCCAACGGGGAGGTCAGGCAGATACGCAGTATTTT. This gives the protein CASSQRGGQADTQYF.

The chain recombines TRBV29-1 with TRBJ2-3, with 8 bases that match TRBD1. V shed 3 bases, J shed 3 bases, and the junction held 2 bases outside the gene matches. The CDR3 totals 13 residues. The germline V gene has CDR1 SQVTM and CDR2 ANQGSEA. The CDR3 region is CSVETGATDTQYF. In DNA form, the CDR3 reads TGCAGCGTTGAGACAGGGGCTACAGATACGCAGTATTTT.

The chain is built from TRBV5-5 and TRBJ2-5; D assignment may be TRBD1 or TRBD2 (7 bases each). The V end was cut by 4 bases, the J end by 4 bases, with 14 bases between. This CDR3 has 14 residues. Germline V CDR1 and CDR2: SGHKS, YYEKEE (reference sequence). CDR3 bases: TGTGCCAGCAGCAATGCAGGGGGGGTAGAGACCCAGTACTTC. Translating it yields CASSNAGGVETQYF.

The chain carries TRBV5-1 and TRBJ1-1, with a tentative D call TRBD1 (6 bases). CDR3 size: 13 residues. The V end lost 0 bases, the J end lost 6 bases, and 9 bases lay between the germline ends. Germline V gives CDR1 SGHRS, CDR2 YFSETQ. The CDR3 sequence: CASSLEAGAEAFF. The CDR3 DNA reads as TGCGCCAGCAGCTTGGAGGCAGGGGCTGAAGCTTTCTTT. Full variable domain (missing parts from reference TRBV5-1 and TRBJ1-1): KAGVTQTPRYLIKTRGQQVTLSCSPISGHRSVSWYQQTPGQGLQFLFEYFSETQRNKGNFPGRFSGRQFSNSRSEMNVSTLELGDSALYLCASSLEAGAEAFFGQGTRLTVV.

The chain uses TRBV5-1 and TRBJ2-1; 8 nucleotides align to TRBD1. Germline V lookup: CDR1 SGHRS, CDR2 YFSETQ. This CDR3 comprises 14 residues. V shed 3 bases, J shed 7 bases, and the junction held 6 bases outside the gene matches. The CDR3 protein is CASSSPDRANEQFF. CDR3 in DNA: TGCGCCAGCAGCTCTCCGGACAGGGCTAATGAGCAGTTCTTC.

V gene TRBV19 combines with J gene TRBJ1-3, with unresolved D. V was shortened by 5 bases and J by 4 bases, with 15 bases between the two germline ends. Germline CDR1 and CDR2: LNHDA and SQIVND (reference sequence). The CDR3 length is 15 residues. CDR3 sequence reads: CASSLSGGWGNTIYF. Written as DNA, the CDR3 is TGTGCCAGTAGTCTGTCCGGCGGTTGGGGAAACACCATATATTTT. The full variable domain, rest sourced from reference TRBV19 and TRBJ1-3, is DGGITQSPKYLFRKEGQNVTLSCEQNLNHDAMYWYRQDPGQGLRLIYYSQIVNDFQKGDIAEGYSVSREKKESFPLTVTSAQKNPTAFYLCASSLSGGWGNTIYFGEGSWLTVV.

The CDR3 DNA sequence: TGTGCCAGCAGCTCGAGGCGGGAGAGGTCCTACAATGAGCAGTTCTTC. Its protein is CASSSRRERSYNEQFF. This chain uses TRBV6-2 or TRBV6-3 with TRBJ2-1; 7 nucleotides agree with TRBD2. V trimming: 6 bases; J trimming: 1 base; junction bases outside the gene matches: 9. The germline V gene has CDR1 MNHEY and CDR2 SVGEGT. The CDR3 has 16 amino acids.

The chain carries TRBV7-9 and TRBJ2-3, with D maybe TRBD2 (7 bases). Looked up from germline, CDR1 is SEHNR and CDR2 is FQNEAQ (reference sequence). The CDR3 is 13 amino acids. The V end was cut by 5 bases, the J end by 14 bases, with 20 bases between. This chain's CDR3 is CASSADGGLKGYF. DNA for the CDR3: TGTGCCAGCAGCGCCGACGGGGGGCTTAAGGGGTATTTT. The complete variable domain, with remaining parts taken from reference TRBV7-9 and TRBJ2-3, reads DTGVSQNPRHKITKRGQNVTFRCDPISEHNRLYWYRQTLGQGPEFLTYFQNEAQLEKSRLLSDRFSAERPKGSFSTLEIQRTEQGDSAMYLCASSADGGLKGYFGPGTRLTVL.

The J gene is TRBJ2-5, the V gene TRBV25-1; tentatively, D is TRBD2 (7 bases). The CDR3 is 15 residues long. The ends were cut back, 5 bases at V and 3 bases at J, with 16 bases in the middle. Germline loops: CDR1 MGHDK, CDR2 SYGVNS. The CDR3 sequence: CASSQRGGLEETQYF. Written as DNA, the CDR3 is TGTGCCAGCAGTCAGAGGGGGGGCCTGGAAGAGACCCAGTACTTC.

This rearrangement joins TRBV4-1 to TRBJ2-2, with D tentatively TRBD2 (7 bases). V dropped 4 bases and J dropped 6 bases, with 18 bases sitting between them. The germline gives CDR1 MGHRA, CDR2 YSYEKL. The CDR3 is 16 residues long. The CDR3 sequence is CASSRVGGVIAGELFF. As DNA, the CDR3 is TGCGCCAGCAGCCGAGTAGGGGGGGTGATCGCCGGGGAGCTGTTTTTT.